This T cell receptor beta chain emerged from a study of control samples from healthy donors and cancer patients. Sequencing was performed with immunoSEQ multiplex PCR; in TCRdb, only in-frame clones are kept and a portion is missing. Here the sample spans 78,000 or so clones, more than 80% being singletons. This clone turned up a few times. Per the germline V gene, CDR1 is SQVTM and CDR2 is ANQGSEA. V shed 4 bases, J shed 3 bases, and the junction held 3 bases outside the gene matches. This CDR3 contains 12 residues. Sample: blood. The gene calls are TRBV29-1 and TRBJ2-7, with 7 bases lining up with TRBD1. This receptor was taken from a man aged 45-65 years in good health. The chain's CDR3 is CSVGAGGYEQYF. The CDR3 bases are TGCAGCGTTGGGGCAGGGGGCTACGAGCAGTACTTC.